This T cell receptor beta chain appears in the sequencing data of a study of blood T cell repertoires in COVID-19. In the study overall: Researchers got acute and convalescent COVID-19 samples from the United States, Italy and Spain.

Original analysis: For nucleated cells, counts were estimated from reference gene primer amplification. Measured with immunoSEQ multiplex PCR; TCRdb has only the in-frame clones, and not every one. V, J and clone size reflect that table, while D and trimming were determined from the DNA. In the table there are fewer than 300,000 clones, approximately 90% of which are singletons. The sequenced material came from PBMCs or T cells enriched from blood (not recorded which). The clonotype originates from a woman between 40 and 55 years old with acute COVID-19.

In DNA form, the CDR3 reads TGTGCCAGTAGTACTCGAATCCCGGGGACTGAAGCTTTCTTT. Translating it yields CASSTRIPGTEAFF. J is TRBJ1-1 and V is TRBV19; the D is unclear. In germline, CDR1 is LNHDA, CDR2 SQIVND (reference sequence). V lost 4 bases to trimming and J lost 5 bases, with 14 bases between them. The CDR3 has 14 amino acids.